These T cell receptor beta chains were read from a single sample in a study of beta chain features in type 1 diabetes. Profiling relied on immunoSEQ multiplex PCR, and the TCRdb table lists in-frame clones only, not all of them. The sample carries more than 250,000 clones, about 24% recorded once. The sequencing sample was made of naive CD4+ T cells from blood. The receptors originated from a woman in her 30s with type 1 diabetes. The CDR3 runs from the conserved cysteine through the conserved F or W. The order of the fields is V gene, J gene, CDR3 protein.

TRBV29-1	TRBJ1-5	CSVGSWEDQPQHF
TRBV5-1	TRBJ2-7	CASRGQNSYEQYF
TRBV4-1	TRBJ2-1	CASSQGWSFAAGRNEQFF
TRBV5-1	TRBJ2-1	CASSLQTTRGNEQFF
TRBV7-2	TRBJ1-1	CASSLSGDTEAFF
TRBV5-1	TRBJ2-7	CASSPKETALSYEQYF
TRBV5-1	TRBJ1-2	CASHHGRANYGYTF
TRBV5-1	TRBJ2-7	CASSLGLATYEQYF
TRBV29-1	TRBJ1-2	CSVAEETELLFF
TRBV5-1	TRBJ2-1	CASSFGGGYNEQFF
TRBV15	TRBJ2-1	CATSVDRWGGEQFF
TRBV28	TRBJ2-7	CASILLAGGSYEQYF
TRBV4-2	TRBJ2-7	CASSRTTSGPTYEQYF
TRBV2	TRBJ2-7	CASSEQYEQYF
TRBV28	TRBJ2-3	CASPPGTSGRVDTQYF
TRBV6-5	TRBJ2-7	CASRPRDITYEQYF
TRBV27	TRBJ2-1	CASSLYRLAGTNEQFF
TRBV29-1	TRBJ1-2	CSVWDREDYGYTF
TRBV20-1	TRBJ2-1	CSASRNEQFF
TRBV19	TRBJ2-5	CASTGYQETQYF
TRBV30	TRBJ2-6	CAWSSGSFSGANVLTF
TRBV18	TRBJ2-7	CASSPDRDSYEQYF
TRBV30	TRBJ2-7	CAWSANAYEQYF
TRBV9	TRBJ2-1	CASSARQGTYNEQFF
TRBV18	TRBJ2-7	CASSSDRAYEQYF
TRBV28	TRBJ2-7	CASSLGGRTFIPYEQYF
TRBV6-6	TRBJ2-2	CASTRQGNTGELFF
TRBV7-9	TRBJ1-2	CASRTTGGYGYTF
TRBV19	TRBJ1-1	CASSIGGSLNTEAFF
TRBV4-1	TRBJ1-2	CASSQVGGGYGYTF
TRBV7-2	TRBJ2-7	CASSLAGTTPYEQYF
TRBV18	TRBJ2-7	CASSPPTGDYEQYF
TRBV2	TRBJ2-1	CAISPGLAGENEQFF
TRBV6-6	TRBJ2-7	CASSYSKGGRSYEQYF
TRBV29-1	TRBJ1-1	CSVEDRVNTEAFF
TRBV18	TRBJ2-1	CASSPAGLASNEQFF
TRBV7-3	TRBJ2-7	CASSSRLAGSYEQYF
TRBV28	TRBJ2-2	CASSLTWGRDRVRPGTGELFF
TRBV28	TRBJ1-2	CACRAGQGYGYTF
TRBV19	TRBJ2-7	CASSKGTPSGYEQYF